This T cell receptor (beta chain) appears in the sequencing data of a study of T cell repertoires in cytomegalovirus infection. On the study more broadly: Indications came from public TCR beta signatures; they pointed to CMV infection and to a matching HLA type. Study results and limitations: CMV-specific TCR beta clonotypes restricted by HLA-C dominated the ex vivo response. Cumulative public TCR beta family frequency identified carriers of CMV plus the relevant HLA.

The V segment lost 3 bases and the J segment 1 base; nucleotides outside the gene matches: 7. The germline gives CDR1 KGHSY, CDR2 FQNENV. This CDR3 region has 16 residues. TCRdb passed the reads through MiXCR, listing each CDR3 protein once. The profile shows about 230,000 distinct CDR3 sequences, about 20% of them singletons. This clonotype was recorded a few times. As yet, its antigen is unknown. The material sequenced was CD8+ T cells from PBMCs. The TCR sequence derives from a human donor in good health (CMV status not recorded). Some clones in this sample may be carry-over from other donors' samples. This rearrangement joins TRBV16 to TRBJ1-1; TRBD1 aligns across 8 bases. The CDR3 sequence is CASSHSDRDWNTEAFF. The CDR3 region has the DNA TGTGCCAGCAGCCACTCGGACAGGGATTGGAACACTGAAGCTTTCTTT.